This TCR beta chain came from a study of blood T cell repertoires in COVID-19. A word on this clone: Other DNA sequences in this specimen translate into the identical CDR3.

TCRdb's copy holds only in-frame clones and misses some; the assay was immunoSEQ multiplex PCR. The table lists 200,000 to 250,000 clones, 70% to 90% of them singletons. This sequence originates from an elderly man with acute or convalescent COVID-19. The sequencing sample was made of peripheral blood.

The CDR3 region is CASSLTAYGYTF. The CDR3 DNA reads TGTGCCAGCAGTTTAACAGCCTATGGCTACACCTTC. The V and J genes are TRBV28 and TRBJ1-2; D gene uncertain. V was shortened by 2 bases and J by 4 bases, with 5 bases between the two germline ends. CDR1 and CDR2 (germline): MDHEN, SYDVKM. This CDR3 comprises 12 residues.